This T cell receptor (beta chain) was captured in a study of T cells after yellow fever vaccination. Across the whole study: Fractions with few cells were prepared using SMART-Seq v4 Ultra Low Input.

The germline V gene has CDR1 SQVTM and CDR2 ANQGSEA. Trimming cost V 0 bases and J 6 bases, with 12 bases left between them. The CDR3 length is 13 residues. TCRdb called the 5' RACE reads again in MiXCR, with one record for every CDR3 protein. Of 610,000 or so distinct CDR3 sequences listed, 9% to 15% were seen once; the top ten hold more than 13%. Sequencing was performed on PBMCs, taken on the day of the yellow fever booster vaccination. The V gene is TRBV29-1, the J gene TRBJ2-7, with a tentative D call TRBD2 (6 bases). The receptor was derived from a man aged 25 to 40 who received the YFV17D yellow fever vaccine. The CDR3 spells CSVEEPVGSEQYF. Here the CDR3 DNA reads TGCAGCGTTGAAGAGCCTGTCGGGAGCGAGCAGTACTTC.